This T cell receptor beta chain was recorded in a study of blood T cell repertoires in COVID-19. TCRdb's table, derived via immunoSEQ multiplex PCR, lists solely in-frame clones and lacks some. The sample has about 370,000 clones, over 75% seen once; the top ten hold about 1%. This sequence originates from a man aged 18 to 30 who had recovered from COVID-19. Sequencing was carried out using PBMCs or T cells enriched from blood (not recorded which).

The DNA for the CDR3 is TGTGCCAGCAGCGCACCCGGGACTAGCGGGAGAAATGAGCAGTTCTTC. Its translation is CASSAPGTSGRNEQFF. The V call is TRBV9, the J call TRBJ2-1; 14 bases line up with TRBD2. Germline lookup yields CDR1 SGDLS and CDR2 YYNGEE. This CDR3 is built from 16 residues. The V gene end was trimmed by 3 bases and the J gene end by 7 bases; junction bases not matched to a gene: 6.